This T cell receptor (beta chain) was retrieved from a study of cytomegalovirus exposure and HLA in healthy donors (dated by TCRdb to between 2016 and 2019). About the study as a whole: According to an earlier analysis of 550 to 700 of the donors, about 179 million T cells yielded some 110 million unique TCR beta sequences and 276 Gb of sequence data. The T cell repertoires of 670 or so subjects were profiled by immunosequencing and related to cytomegalovirus serostatus. Across some 400 genotyped donors of the cohort, an average of roughly 250,000 unique TCR beta nucleotide sequences per donor were sequenced, and roughly 17% of those sequences were non-productive. All discovery cohort repertoires had been generated on a single sequencing platform. Genome-wide SNP genotypes for about 65% of the roughly 670 donors were used in a later genetic analysis, which treated that subset as a discovery cohort. Typing coverage varied by locus: roughly 620-640 donors for A, B, C, DRB1 and DQB1; approximately 500 for DQA1; some 610 for DPA1; approximately 470 for DPB1. Both class I and class II loci were covered by HLA typing, at four-digit resolution. Four to six DR-DQ haplotypes were handled as single units for association and clustering, since linkage in the cohort was strong. To decide whether each TCR beta V gene segment behaved as functional or pseudogenic, an earlier analysis of approximately 590 of the donors relied on high-throughput TCR beta sequencing. To predict cytomegalovirus infection status, the study combined high-throughput TCR immunosequencing, statistical association of individual TCRs with disease status, and machine learning. The genetic ancestry cluster associated with self-reported Caucasian donors included 81% of the approximately 410 genotyped donors. In the later analysis, no new phenotypic data were used to find candidate immune exposures; instead, reliance was placed on TCR beta sequences and their occurrence across donors. The aim of the study was to test whether cataloging public T cell receptors could identify signatures of past pathogen exposure. An early release that covered some 630 HLA-typed donors contained about 300 gigabases of sequencing data and tens of millions of unique TCR sequences. A later analysis re-examined previously published TCR beta repertoires from more than 600 donors and added high-resolution HLA genotyping to investigate patterns of TCR occurrence. A separate validation cohort of more than 100 different subjects was used in addition to the roughly 720-subject first cohort. Donor age, sex, ethnicity and CMV serostatus were collected together with the repertoire data. What the work shows at the level of the full study, not this receptor alone: When HLA alleles, especially DR and DQ, strongly co-occurred, TCR associations were difficult to assign to individual alleles. In a later analysis, several top co-occurrence clusters were reported to appear linked to parvovirus B19, influenza, CMV and Epstein-Barr virus. Compared with equally common non-associated chains, HLA-associated TCR beta chains in a later analysis were more clonally expanded and had lower generation probabilities. The study gave a list of 150 to 200 TCR beta chains associated with cytomegalovirus. Linkage disequilibrium might explain the correlated functional status among segregating V segments, but an unknown experimental factor could not be excluded. Presence/absence analyses assumed roughly uniform sequencing depth across donors, an assumption that may not hold. According to a later analysis, most CMV-associated TCR beta chains appeared to be HLA-restricted, and the HLA associations seemed to be driven largely by CMV exposure. In vitro tests confirmed that a few of the cytomegalovirus-associated TCR beta chains recognize cytomegalovirus antigens. It was suggested by the authors that the approach could potentially be generalized to other disease states and immunological phenotypes. An association between a missense DCLRE1C variant and V-gene and J-gene trimming of TCR beta chains was found in a later genetic analysis and replicated in an independent cohort. Because HLA typing was missing for some donors at each locus, association tests included only the typed subset. Most TCR sequences were observed very rarely across donors, whereas some public TCRs were present in many individuals. The cohort was sequenced for TCR beta chains only, and without alpha or paired-chain data the features that could be detected were limited. In both the original and validation cohorts, the classifier was reported to diagnose cytomegalovirus status with high specificity and sensitivity. In a later genetic analysis, fewer N-insertions in productive TCRs were reported among donors in an Asian-associated ancestry cluster than the approximately 710-donor mean. A group of highly shared sequence variants was considered likely to be a technical artifact of the sequencing pipeline. A further reported finding was that TCR beta sequences accurately predicted the HLA-A and HLA-B alleles for most subjects in the first cohort. Some IMGT-functional V segments, including TRBV6-2 and TRBV6-3, could not be distinguished by the 87-base-pair reads and were therefore excluded. A later analysis found that TCR association rates varied across HLA loci, with DRB1 alleles showing the most associated TCRs and HLA-C alleles the fewest. A later analysis associated around 16,000 TCR beta sequences with specific HLA alleles at a false discovery rate of 0.05. The earlier analysis of 587 of the donors excluded some 15 rarely observed V segments, including chromosome 9 orphons, because counts were too low. In an earlier analysis of some 640 of the donors, most TCR beta V segments were observed in productive rearrangements about 87% or about 30% of the time, broadly matching IMGT annotations. Immune exposure information for the cohort was limited to CMV serostatus.

The CDR3 holds 10 amino acids from the cysteine to the phenylalanine. Here the CDR3 DNA is all that survives: 30 bases in frame from base 1. The germline V gene specifies MDHEN as CDR1 and SYDVKM as CDR2. V is shortened by 3 bases, J by 5 bases, and the region joining them spans 2 bases. This clone showed up just a few times. What antigen it recognizes has not been identified. One base away there is no much larger clone; base qualities are not given. Library construction relied on the immunoSEQ multiplex PCR assay. A mixture of 60 forward primers for TCR Vbeta segments and 13 reverse primers for TCR Jbeta segments was used in the multiplex PCR. The CDR3 region of rearranged TCR beta genes was amplified from genomic DNA with a multiplex PCR assay. Amplified TCR beta libraries were sequenced as 87-base-pair reads on the Illumina HiSeq System. The study's processing was this. A later analysis counted tens of millions of unique TCR beta chains across the 690 or so repertoires, and about 10 million of these chains were shared by at least two donors. To remove PCR and sequencing errors, raw reads were error-corrected and collapsed into unique sequences using a nearest-neighbor algorithm that merged closely related sequences. V, D and J gene segments were assigned by aligning CDR3 sequences to IMGT reference sequences. For a sequence to be retained, a match of at least six nucleotides to both a V gene segment and a J gene segment was required. Rearrangements were called productive when the CDR3 lacked stop codons and stayed in frame with V and J; all others were non-productive. CDR3 was defined according to IMGT convention as the region running from the second conserved V-encoded cysteine to the conserved J-encoded phenylalanine. The earlier analysis of some 550 of the donors excluded any sequence lacking an unambiguous match to a single V gene segment. An earlier analysis of a few hundred of the donors classified V segments as functional when productive rearrangements were above 56.7% and as segregating when the standard deviation between donors was above 5%. A statistical classification framework was built for diagnosing cytomegalovirus status from the catalog of TCR beta chain sequences. A later analysis assigned V and J genes by comparing TCR nucleotide sequences with IMGT/GENE-DB human TR gene sequences. A later analysis assigned CDR3 sequences and most-parsimonious VDJ recombination scenarios with the TCRdist pipeline. In a later analysis, each TCR beta chain was defined by its CDR3 amino acid sequence together with its V-gene family, and reads without a unique V-gene family were excluded. To address suspected cross-contamination and a sequencing artifact, a later analysis removed around 600 highly shared, low-generation-probability nucleotide sequences. A later analysis calculated a clonal expansion index for each public chain from normalized within-repertoire ranks of inferred template counts. A later analysis computed generation probabilities with a VDJ recombination model fitted to out-of-frame rearrangements, and checked the results against IGoR. A later analysis scored TCR-TCR, TCR-HLA and TCR-CMV co-occurrence with hypergeometric tests, applying a repertoire-size bias correction to TCR pairs. To estimate false discovery rates, a later analysis permuted the HLA or CMV assignments 20 times. In a later analysis, co-occurring TCRs were grouped using DBSCAN, and TCRdist sequence similarity was added for clustering within HLA-allele-positive subsets. For co-occurrence clustering, repertoires with fewer than 30,000 or more than 120,000 public chains were excluded, along with roughly 5 repertoires with anomalous nucleotide sharing. As stored in TCRdb, this immuneACCESS dataset retains in-frame rearrangements with V and J assigned. A fraction of the clones does not appear; measured against another copy, unresolved V genes explain less than half of the discrepancy, and the remainder lacks a known reason. V, J and clone size were drawn from that table, and D and trimming were deduced from the DNA. The sample table shows about 150,000 clones, and roughly 88% are seen once. Over 1.5% of the sample belongs to the ten largest clones.

The cohort comprised more than 550 healthy bone marrow donors. Cohort members were all nominally healthy when sampled, although unrecorded immune exposures were likely present. The donor was CMV seronegative and belonged to the group of several hundred seronegative cohort members. Each donor provided a peripheral blood sample, and peripheral blood mononuclear cells were used for TCR beta sequencing. The Qiagen DNeasy Blood Extraction Kit was used to extract genomic DNA from the blood cell samples. The V and J genes are TRBV28 and TRBJ2-7; the D gene lacks a confident call. This TCR was recovered from a woman between 18 and 29 years old in good health and CMV-seronegative. The material sequenced was PBMCs. The CDR3 here reads CASSFNEQYF. The bases read TGTGCCAGCAGTTTTAACGAGCAGTACTTC.